What follows describes a single T cell receptor beta chain. Its antigen is unknown. The CDR3 covers 18 residues. In germline, CDR1 is SGHRS, CDR2 YFSETQ. Trimming at V came to 4 bases and at J to 5 bases, leaving 13 bases not matched to a gene. TCRB transcripts that were expressed got sequenced, as all of the isolated RNA had been reverse transcribed. Mean read depth for naive, central memory and regulatory T cell samples was several million reads. The table came from immunoSEQ multiplex PCR; TCRdb's copy has only in-frame clones and leaves some out. The repertoire holds 600,000 to 750,000 clones, with roughly an eighth as singletons. This sample is drawn from a study of beta chain features in type 1 diabetes. Donors underwent one heparinised blood draw, 95 to 150 mL on average. Study-wide results and caveats: Moderately but significantly shorter TCRB CDR3s were found in Type 1 diabetes patients in all four CD4+ subsets. TCRB repertoires of naive, central memory and Treg cells appeared more similar among patients than among healthy donors. Short templates might get an advantage during PCR, and this would be equal in patients and controls.

This chain connects TRBV5-1 to TRBJ2-5; 14 bases agree with TRBD2. The sequenced sample was naive CD4+ T cells from blood. This sequence was found in a young man with type 1 diabetes. The CDR3 spells CASSTSTSGGAVFETQYF. The CDR3 DNA follows: TGCGCCAGCAGCACCTCGACTAGCGGGGGGGCCGTATTTGAGACCCAGTACTTC.